This T cell receptor (beta chain) was captured in a study of shared clonotypes between healthy human individuals. The repertoire was sequenced with immunoSEQ multiplex PCR; TCRdb's copy has only in-frame clones and lacks some. The profile covers about 2.1 million clones, with about 92% appearing a single time and 1.5% to 2% taken by the ten largest. In regard to this clone: Within the sample, other DNA sequences also encode this same CDR3.

Positively selected for CCR7, the CD45RO-negative cells used as naive CD8 cells excluded terminally differentiated effector memory CD45RA+ cells. The V segment lost 2 bases and the J segment 6 bases; nucleotides outside the gene matches: 7. This CDR3 has 14 residues. CDR1 MNHEY and CDR2 SMNVEV come from the germline V gene (reference sequence). The V call is TRBV27, the J call TRBJ2-7; 7 bases are shared with TRBD2. The specimen sequenced was naive CD8+ T cells from PBMCs. The clonotype originates from a young man in good health. Some clones in this sample may be carry-over from other donors' samples. DNA for the CDR3: TGTGCCAGCAGTTTACTGGCGGGAGTAGGCGAGCAGTACTTC. Its protein product is CASSLLAGVGEQYF.